This is a list of T cell receptor beta chains from one sample in a study of siplizumab effects on memory and regulatory T cells. Clones were sequenced by immunoSEQ multiplex PCR, and TCRdb holds only the in-frame ones, with some missing. The sample consists of tens of thousands of clones, nearly 95% of them appearing once. Sequencing was performed on non-Treg CD4+ T cells sorted from blood. Source of these receptors: a human donor in good health. CDR3s include the opening cysteine and the closing phenylalanine or tryptophan. Each record gives: J gene, V gene, D gene, clone size, CDR3 DNA, CDR3 protein. The D gene is left open where the match is weak. Clone size is not always given. Where it is, it says once, few, many or a class for expanded clones.

j_gene: TRBJ2-3
v_gene: TRBV21-1
d_gene: NA
abundance: NA
CDR3nt: TGTGCCAGCAGCAAACCATCCCAGGGGGCGAACACAGATACGCAGTATTTT
CDR3aa: CASSKPSQGANTDTQYF

j_gene: TRBJ2-7
v_gene: TRBV9
d_gene: NA
abundance: NA
CDR3nt: TGTGCCAGCAGCTCCGATCCGGCCTACGAGCAGTACTTC
CDR3aa: CASSSDPAYEQYF

j_gene: TRBJ2-5
v_gene: TRBV7-2
d_gene: NA
abundance: NA
CDR3nt: TGTGCCAGCAGACAGACCCCAGGGGAGACCCAGTACTTC
CDR3aa: CASRQTPGETQYF

j_gene: TRBJ2-2
v_gene: TRBV5-6
d_gene: NA
abundance: NA
CDR3nt: TGTGCCAGCAGCTTGGAGGGCCCGAGGGGGGAGCTGTTTTTT
CDR3aa: CASSLEGPRGELFF

j_gene: TRBJ2-2
v_gene: TRBV9
d_gene: NA
abundance: NA
CDR3nt: TGTGCCAGCAGCGTAGAAGCTTCTAGGTCAGTAACGGGGGTGCGGTACGCCGGGGAGCTGTTTTTT
CDR3aa: CASSVEASRSVTGVRYAGELFF

j_gene: TRBJ1-2
v_gene: TRBV6-1
d_gene: NA
abundance: NA
CDR3nt: TGTGCCAGCAGTGAAGGGCAGTTTGTCTATGGCTACACCTTC
CDR3aa: CASSEGQFVYGYTF

j_gene: TRBJ1-1
v_gene: TRBV6-5
d_gene: NA
abundance: NA
CDR3nt: TGTGCCAGCAGTTACTCGAGAGGGACCGCCGAAGCTTTCTTT
CDR3aa: CASSYSRGTAEAFF

j_gene: TRBJ2-7
v_gene: TRBV10-3
d_gene: NA
abundance: once
CDR3nt: TGTGCCATCAGTGAACGGACCCAAGTACGTCGCGAGCAGTACTTC
CDR3aa: CAISERTQVRREQYF

j_gene: TRBJ2-2
v_gene: TRBV5-1
d_gene: NA
abundance: NA
CDR3nt: TGCGCCAGCGGGGACGTTTTGACAGACACCGGGGAGCTGTTTTTT
CDR3aa: CASGDVLTDTGELFF

j_gene: TRBJ1-2
v_gene: TRBV28
d_gene: NA
abundance: NA
CDR3nt: TGTGCCAGCAGTCCTCCTTCGGGGTTCCGGGGCTACACCTTC
CDR3aa: CASSPPSGFRGYTF

j_gene: TRBJ2-1
v_gene: TRBV7-2
d_gene: TRBD1
abundance: NA
CDR3nt: TGTGCCAGCAGCCTACTGGGACAGGGGGACAATGAGCAGTTCTTC
CDR3aa: CASSLLGQGDNEQFF

j_gene: TRBJ2-2
v_gene: TRBV13
d_gene: TRBD2
abundance: NA
CDR3nt: TGTGCCAGCAGCTCCGGGACTAGCGCTGCCGGGGAGCTGTTTTTT
CDR3aa: CASSSGTSAAGELFF

j_gene: TRBJ2-7
v_gene: TRBV25-1
d_gene: NA
abundance: NA
CDR3nt: TGTGCCAGCAGTACCTCGGGGGTAGGCGAACAGTACTTC
CDR3aa: CASSTSGVGEQYF

j_gene: TRBJ1-6
v_gene: TRBV11-3
d_gene: NA
abundance: NA
CDR3nt: TGTGCCAGCAGCTTAGATGGTGCGGGGAATTCACCCCTCCACTTT
CDR3aa: CASSLDGAGNSPLHF

j_gene: TRBJ2-1
v_gene: TRBV5-8
d_gene: TRBD1
abundance: NA
CDR3nt: TGTGCCAGCAGCCGACTCGACAGGGTCTTGTTCTTC
CDR3aa: CASSRLDRVLFF

j_gene: TRBJ1-1
v_gene: TRBV9
d_gene: NA
abundance: NA
CDR3nt: TGTGCCAGCAGCACGGGACCCACGCCTGTGACTGAAGCTTTCTTT
CDR3aa: CASSTGPTPVTEAFF

j_gene: TRBJ2-7
v_gene: TRBV25-1
d_gene: TRBD1
abundance: NA
CDR3nt: TGTGCCAGCAGTGGCCGTGGGACAGGGGGCCGCGAGCAGTACTTC
CDR3aa: CASSGRGTGGREQYF

j_gene: TRBJ1-5
v_gene: TRBV18
d_gene: NA
abundance: NA
CDR3nt: TGTGCCAGCTCACCCGGGGAGAATCAGCCCCAGCATTTT
CDR3aa: CASSPGENQPQHF

j_gene: TRBJ2-3
v_gene: TRBV9
d_gene: NA
abundance: NA
CDR3nt: TGTGCCAGCAGCGCCCCCCAGGCCACAGATACGCAGTATTTT
CDR3aa: CASSAPQATDTQYF

j_gene: TRBJ2-7
v_gene: TRBV5-4
d_gene: TRBD2
abundance: NA
CDR3nt: TGTGCCAGCAGCACCCGGGGAGGGGACTACGAGCAGTACTTC
CDR3aa: CASSTRGGDYEQYF

j_gene: TRBJ1-3
v_gene: TRBV30
d_gene: TRBD1
abundance: NA
CDR3nt: TGTGCCTGGAGTCCGACAGGGACCTTCTCTGGAAACACCATATATTTT
CDR3aa: CAWSPTGTFSGNTIYF

j_gene: TRBJ2-7
v_gene: TRBV4-2
d_gene: NA
abundance: once
CDR3nt: TGTGCCAGCAGCCAAGGTCGGGGGAGGTCCTACGAGCAGTACTTC
CDR3aa: CASSQGRGRSYEQYF

j_gene: TRBJ1-1
v_gene: TRBV20-1
d_gene: NA
abundance: few
CDR3nt: TGCAGAGCCCCTTGGGTCGAGGAAGCTTTCTTT
CDR3aa: CRAPWVEEAFF

j_gene: TRBJ2-5
v_gene: TRBV30
d_gene: NA
abundance: NA
CDR3nt: TGTGCCTGGGCAGGGGTCGAGACCCAGTACTTC
CDR3aa: CAWAGVETQYF

j_gene: TRBJ2-3
v_gene: TRBV5-4
d_gene: TRBD2
abundance: NA
CDR3nt: TGTGCCAGCAGCTTGAGACTAGCGGGTAGCACAGATACGCAGTATTTT
CDR3aa: CASSLRLAGSTDTQYF

j_gene: TRBJ1-1
v_gene: TRBV7-2
d_gene: NA
abundance: NA
CDR3nt: TGTGCCAGCAGCTTATACGACACCGGTACTGAAGCTTTCTTT
CDR3aa: CASSLYDTGTEAFF

j_gene: TRBJ1-5
v_gene: TRBV2
d_gene: NA
abundance: NA
CDR3nt: TGTGCCAGCAGTGAAGGGTCACGCAGCGGGCAGCCCCAGCATTTT
CDR3aa: CASSEGSRSGQPQHF

j_gene: TRBJ1-2
v_gene: TRBV18
d_gene: NA
abundance: NA
CDR3nt: TGTGCCAGCTCACCACGGGAAACAGCCGACTATGGCTACACCTTC
CDR3aa: CASSPRETADYGYTF

j_gene: TRBJ2-3
v_gene: TRBV14
d_gene: NA
abundance: NA
CDR3nt: TGTGCCAGCAGCCCTCGGGCTGCAGATACGCAGTATTTT
CDR3aa: CASSPRAADTQYF

j_gene: TRBJ1-2
v_gene: TRBV30
d_gene: TRBD1
abundance: NA
CDR3nt: TGTGCCTGGAGTTCCGGGACAGGGGCTGGCTACACCTTC
CDR3aa: CAWSSGTGAGYTF

j_gene: TRBJ2-7
v_gene: TRBV5-5
d_gene: NA
abundance: NA
CDR3nt: TGTGCCAGCAGCTATCACGACCCACCACTGAGGAAACCTTCCTACGAGCAGTACTTC
CDR3aa: CASSYHDPPLRKPSYEQYF

j_gene: TRBJ2-7
v_gene: TRBV7-2
d_gene: TRBD2
abundance: NA
CDR3nt: TGTGCCAGCAGCTTAGGTGCGACTAGCGGCTACGAGCAGTACTTC
CDR3aa: CASSLGATSGYEQYF

j_gene: TRBJ1-1
v_gene: TRBV27
d_gene: NA
abundance: once
CDR3nt: TGTGCCAGCAGCCTCGGGCAGCTTGAACGAGCTTTCTTT
CDR3aa: CASSLGQLERAFF

j_gene: TRBJ2-5
v_gene: TRBV5-1
d_gene: TRBD1
abundance: NA
CDR3nt: TGCGCCAGCAGCTCCAGGGGGGAGACCCAGTACTTC
CDR3aa: CASSSRGETQYF

j_gene: TRBJ1-4
v_gene: TRBV18
d_gene: NA
abundance: NA
CDR3nt: TGTGCCAGCTCCCGGACAGACTCCGGCGAAAAACTGTTTTTT
CDR3aa: CASSRTDSGEKLFF

j_gene: TRBJ1-2
v_gene: TRBV19
d_gene: NA
abundance: NA
CDR3nt: TGTGCCAGTAGCCCCGCGTACGGACCCTATGGCTACACCTTC
CDR3aa: CASSPAYGPYGYTF

j_gene: TRBJ2-7
v_gene: TRBV4-3
d_gene: TRBD1
abundance: NA
CDR3nt: TGCGCCAGCAGCCAAGATCACAGGACAGGGACCTACGAGCAGTACTTC
CDR3aa: CASSQDHRTGTYEQYF

j_gene: TRBJ2-6
v_gene: TRBV9
d_gene: NA
abundance: NA
CDR3nt: TGTGCCAGCAGCGTAGTAGGGGCCGGTGGGGCCAACGTCCTGACTTTC
CDR3aa: CASSVVGAGGANVLTF

j_gene: TRBJ1-1
v_gene: TRBV30
d_gene: NA
abundance: NA
CDR3nt: TGTGCCTGGAGTGAAAGGAGGGACACTGAAGCTTTCTTT
CDR3aa: CAWSERRDTEAFF

j_gene: TRBJ2-6
v_gene: TRBV5-1
d_gene: TRBD1
abundance: NA
CDR3nt: TGCGCCAGCAGCTTGGGGGCGACAGGGGCCTACGGGGCCAACGTCCTGACTTTC
CDR3aa: CASSLGATGAYGANVLTF

j_gene: TRBJ2-5
v_gene: TRBV7-9
d_gene: NA
abundance: few
CDR3nt: TGTGCCAGCAGCTTAGAGGTCGGGGGAACCCAAGAGACCCAGTACTTC
CDR3aa: CASSLEVGGTQETQYF

j_gene: TRBJ2-2
v_gene: TRBV10-3
d_gene: NA
abundance: once
CDR3nt: TGTGCCATCAGTGAAGGAACGGTCAACACCGGGGAGCTGTTTTTT
CDR3aa: CAISEGTVNTGELFF

j_gene: TRBJ1-5
v_gene: TRBV6-5
d_gene: TRBD1
abundance: NA
CDR3nt: TGTGCCAGCAGACGAACAGGGGTCGATCAGCCCCAGCATTTT
CDR3aa: CASRRTGVDQPQHF

j_gene: TRBJ2-1
v_gene: TRBV13
d_gene: NA
abundance: NA
CDR3nt: TGTGCCAGCAGCCCCCGCCCGGCAGCGGCCCGAGGGGAGCAGTTCTTC
CDR3aa: CASSPRPAAARGEQFF

j_gene: TRBJ1-6
v_gene: TRBV5-1
d_gene: TRBD1
abundance: NA
CDR3nt: TGCGCCAGCAGCCCGGGACAGCCTAGTTCACCCCTCCACTTT
CDR3aa: CASSPGQPSSPLHF

j_gene: TRBJ2-2
v_gene: TRBV5-4
d_gene: NA
abundance: NA
CDR3nt: TGTGCCAGCAGCTTAGAGGGAACCGGGGAGCTGTTTTTT
CDR3aa: CASSLEGTGELFF

j_gene: TRBJ2-5
v_gene: TRBV4-1
d_gene: NA
abundance: NA
CDR3nt: TGCGCCAGCAGCCTCTCAGGGGCGATCCAAGAGACCCAGTACTTC
CDR3aa: CASSLSGAIQETQYF

j_gene: TRBJ2-7
v_gene: TRBV5-1
d_gene: NA
abundance: once
CDR3nt: TGCGCCAGCAGCAAGGACGTTCTAGCCTACGAGCAGTACTTC
CDR3aa: CASSKDVLAYEQYF

j_gene: TRBJ1-1
v_gene: TRBV28
d_gene: NA
abundance: NA
CDR3nt: TGTGCCAGCAGGAAGGGAGGGACTGAAGCTTTCTTT
CDR3aa: CASRKGGTEAFF

j_gene: TRBJ1-1
v_gene: TRBV21-1
d_gene: NA
abundance: NA
CDR3nt: TGTGCCAGCAGCAAAGGTGGTGAAGCTTTCTTT
CDR3aa: CASSKGGEAFF